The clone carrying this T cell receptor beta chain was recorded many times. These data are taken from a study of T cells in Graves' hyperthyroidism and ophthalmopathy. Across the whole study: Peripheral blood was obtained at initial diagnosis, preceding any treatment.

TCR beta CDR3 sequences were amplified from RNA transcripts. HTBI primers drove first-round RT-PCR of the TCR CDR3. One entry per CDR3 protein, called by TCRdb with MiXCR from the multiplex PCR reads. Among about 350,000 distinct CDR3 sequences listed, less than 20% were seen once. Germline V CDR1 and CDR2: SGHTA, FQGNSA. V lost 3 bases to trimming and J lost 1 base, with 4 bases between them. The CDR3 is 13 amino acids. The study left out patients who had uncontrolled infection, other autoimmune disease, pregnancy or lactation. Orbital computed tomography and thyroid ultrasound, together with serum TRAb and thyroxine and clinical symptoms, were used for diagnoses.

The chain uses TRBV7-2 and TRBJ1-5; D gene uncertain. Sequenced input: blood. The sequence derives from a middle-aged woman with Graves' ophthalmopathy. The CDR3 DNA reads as TGTGCCAGCAGCTTTGAGAGCAATCAGCCCCAGCATTTT. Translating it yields CASSFESNQPQHF.